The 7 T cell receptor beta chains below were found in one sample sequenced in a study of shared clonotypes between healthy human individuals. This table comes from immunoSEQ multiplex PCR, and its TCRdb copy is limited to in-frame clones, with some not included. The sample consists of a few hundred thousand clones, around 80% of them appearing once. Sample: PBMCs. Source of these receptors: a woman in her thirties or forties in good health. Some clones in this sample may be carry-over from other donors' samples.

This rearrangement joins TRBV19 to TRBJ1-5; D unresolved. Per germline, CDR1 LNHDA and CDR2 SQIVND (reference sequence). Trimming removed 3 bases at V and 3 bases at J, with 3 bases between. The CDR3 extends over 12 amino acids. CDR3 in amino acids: CASSIPNQPQHF. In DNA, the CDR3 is TGTGCCAGTAGTATCCCCAATCAGCCCCAGCATTTT.

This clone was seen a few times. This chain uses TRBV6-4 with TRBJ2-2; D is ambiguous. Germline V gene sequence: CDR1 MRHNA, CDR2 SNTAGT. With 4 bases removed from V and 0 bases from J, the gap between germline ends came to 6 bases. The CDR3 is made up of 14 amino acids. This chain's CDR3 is CASSVNPNTGELFF. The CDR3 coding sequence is TGTGCCAGCAGTGTCAACCCGAACACCGGGGAGCTGTTTTTT.

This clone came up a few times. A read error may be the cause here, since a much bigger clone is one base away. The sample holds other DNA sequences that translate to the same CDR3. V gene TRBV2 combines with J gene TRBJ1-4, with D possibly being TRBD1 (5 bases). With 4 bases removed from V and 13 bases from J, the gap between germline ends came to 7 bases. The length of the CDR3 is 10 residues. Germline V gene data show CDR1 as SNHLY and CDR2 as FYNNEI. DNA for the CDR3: TGTGCCAGCAGTGCGGGACGACTGTTTTTT. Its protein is CASSAGRLFF. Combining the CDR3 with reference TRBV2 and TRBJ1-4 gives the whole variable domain EPEVTQTPSHQVTQMGQEVILRCVPISNHLYFYWYRQILGQKVEFLVSFYNNEISEKSEIFDDQFSVERPDGSNFTLKIRSTKLEDSAMYFCASSAGRLFFGSGTQLSVL.

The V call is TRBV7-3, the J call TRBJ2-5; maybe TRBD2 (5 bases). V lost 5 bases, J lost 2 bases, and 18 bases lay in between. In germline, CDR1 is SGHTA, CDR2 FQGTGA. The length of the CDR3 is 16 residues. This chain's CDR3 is CASSPLGSGAQETQYF. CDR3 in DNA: TGTGCCAGCAGCCCCCTGGGGAGCGGAGCTCAAGAGACCCAGTACTTC.

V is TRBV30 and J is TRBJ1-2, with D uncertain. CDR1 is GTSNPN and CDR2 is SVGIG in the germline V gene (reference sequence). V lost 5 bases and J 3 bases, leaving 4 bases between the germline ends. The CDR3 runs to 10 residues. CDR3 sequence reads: CAWGDYGYTF. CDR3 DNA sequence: TGTGCCTGGGGGGACTATGGCTACACCTTC.

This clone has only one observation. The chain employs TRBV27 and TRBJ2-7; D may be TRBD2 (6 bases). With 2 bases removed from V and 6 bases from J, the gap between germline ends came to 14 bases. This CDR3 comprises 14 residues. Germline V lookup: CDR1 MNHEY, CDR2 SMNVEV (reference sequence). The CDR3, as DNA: TGTGCCAGCAGTTTAGGGACCGTCGGGGGCGAGCAGTACTTC. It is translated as CASSLGTVGGEQYF.

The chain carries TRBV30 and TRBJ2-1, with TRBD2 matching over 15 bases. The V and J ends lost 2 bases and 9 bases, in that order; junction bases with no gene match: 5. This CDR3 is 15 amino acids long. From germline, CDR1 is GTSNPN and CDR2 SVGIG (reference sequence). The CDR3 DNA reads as TGTGCCTGGAGTCCGGGACTAGCGGGAGGCGCTGAGCAGTTCTTC. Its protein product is CAWSPGLAGGAEQFF.